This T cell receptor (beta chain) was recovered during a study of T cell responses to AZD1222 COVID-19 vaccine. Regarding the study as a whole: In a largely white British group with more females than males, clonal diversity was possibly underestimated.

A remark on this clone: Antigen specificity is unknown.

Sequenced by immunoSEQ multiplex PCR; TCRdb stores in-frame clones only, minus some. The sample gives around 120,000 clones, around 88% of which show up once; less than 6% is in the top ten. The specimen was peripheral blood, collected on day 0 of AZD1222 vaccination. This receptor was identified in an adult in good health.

In nucleotides, the CDR3 is TGTGCCAGCAGCCTCACAGGGGGCGCGGGTAATTCACCCCTCCACTTT. Translated: CASSLTGGAGNSPLHF. V is TRBV7-3 and J is TRBJ1-6; 9 bases map to TRBD1. Germline trimming cut 5 bases from V and 6 bases from J; bases unmatched to any gene: 8. The CDR3 has 16 residues. Germline assignment: CDR1 SGHTA and CDR2 FQGTGA.